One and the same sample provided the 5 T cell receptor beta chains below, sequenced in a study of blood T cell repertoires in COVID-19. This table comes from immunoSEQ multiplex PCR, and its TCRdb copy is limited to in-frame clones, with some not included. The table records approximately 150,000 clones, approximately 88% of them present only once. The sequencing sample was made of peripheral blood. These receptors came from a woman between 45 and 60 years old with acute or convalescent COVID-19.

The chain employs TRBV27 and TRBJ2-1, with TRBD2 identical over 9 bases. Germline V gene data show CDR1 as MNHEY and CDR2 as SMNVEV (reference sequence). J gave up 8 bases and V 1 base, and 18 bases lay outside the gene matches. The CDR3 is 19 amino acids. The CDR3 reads CASSLYPPHGLASAYEQFF. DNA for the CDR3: TGTGCCAGCAGTTTATACCCCCCCCACGGACTAGCGTCAGCCTATGAGCAGTTCTTC.

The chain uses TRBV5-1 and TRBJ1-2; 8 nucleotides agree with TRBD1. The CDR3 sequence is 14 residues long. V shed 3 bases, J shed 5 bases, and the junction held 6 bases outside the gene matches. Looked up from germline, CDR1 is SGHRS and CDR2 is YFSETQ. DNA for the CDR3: TGCGCCAGCAGCTCGCTACAGGGGGATTATGGCTACACCTTC. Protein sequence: CASSSLQGDYGYTF.

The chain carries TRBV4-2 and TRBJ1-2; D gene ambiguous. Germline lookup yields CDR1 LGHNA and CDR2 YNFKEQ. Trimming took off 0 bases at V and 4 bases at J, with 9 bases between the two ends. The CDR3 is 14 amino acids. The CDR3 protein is CASSQDKAGYGYTF. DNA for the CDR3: TGTGCCAGCAGCCAAGATAAGGCAGGCTATGGCTACACCTTC.

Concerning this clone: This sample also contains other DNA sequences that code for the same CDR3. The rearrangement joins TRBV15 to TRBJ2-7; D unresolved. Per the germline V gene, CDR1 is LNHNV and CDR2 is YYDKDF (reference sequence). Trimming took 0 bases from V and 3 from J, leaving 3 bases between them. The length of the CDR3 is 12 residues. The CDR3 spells CATSRDSYEQYF. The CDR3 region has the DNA TGTGCCACCAGCAGAGACAGCTACGAGCAGTACTTC.

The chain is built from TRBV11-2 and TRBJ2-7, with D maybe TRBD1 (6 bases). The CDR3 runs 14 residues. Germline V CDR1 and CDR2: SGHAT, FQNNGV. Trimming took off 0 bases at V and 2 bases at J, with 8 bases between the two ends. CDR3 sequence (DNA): TGTGCCAGCAGCTTAGATTGGACAGCCTACGAGCAGTACTTC. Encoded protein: CASSLDWTAYEQYF.